The rows below give T cell receptor beta chains drawn from one sample of a study of beta chain features in type 1 diabetes. Some clones are missing from TCRdb's copy, which holds only in-frame ones; the method was immunoSEQ multiplex PCR. Of 400,000 to 450,000 clones detected, around 13% appear once; the ten largest clones hold around 0.035%. The sample consisted of naive CD4+ T cells from blood. The receptors stem from a man aged 25 to 45 in good health. The CDR3 runs from the conserved cysteine through the conserved F or W. The D gene is left open where the match is weak. Size is stated for part of the rows, as once, few or many counts, or as a class when the clone is expanded.

TRBV4-2	TRBJ2-4	TRBD2	-	TGTGCCAGCAGCCAACACCTCCTAGCGGGGGGCCTCACTTTAGCCAAAAACATTCAGTACTTC	CASSQHLLAGGLTLAKNIQYF
TRBV10-3	TRBJ1-2	TRBD1	-	TGTGCCATCAGTGCTGGGGACAGGGTCTATGGCTACACCTTC	CAISAGDRVYGYTF
TRBV5-4	TRBJ1-1	-	-	TGTGCCAGCACCGGACAGTATCGAAACACTGAAGCTTTCTTT	CASTGQYRNTEAFF
TRBV9	TRBJ2-5	TRBD1	-	TGTGCCAGCAGCGTAGACAGGGGGCCGCAGTACTTC	CASSVDRGPQYF
TRBV15	TRBJ2-7	TRBD1	-	TGTGCCACCAGCAGAGATGGAACAGGGGGCGCGGCGTACGAGCAGTACTTC	CATSRDGTGGAAYEQYF
TRBV9	TRBJ2-2	TRBD2	few	TGTGCCAGCAGTATCGGACTAGTGAACACCGGGGAGCTGTTTTTT	CASSIGLVNTGELFF
TRBV5-1	TRBJ2-1	-	few	TGCGCCAGCAGCTTGGATCCGGGTGACCCTTACAATGAGCAGTTCTTC	CASSLDPGDPYNEQFF
TRBV27	TRBJ1-2	-	-	TGTGCCAGCAGTTTACGAGGGGAGAGGGTCTACACCTTC	CASSLRGERVYTF
TRBV10-3	TRBJ2-1	-	-	TGTGCCATCAGGGGGATTCAGGGGTCAAATGAGCAGTTCTTC	CAIRGIQGSNEQFF
TRBV15	TRBJ1-2	-	few	TGTGCCACCAGCAGAGATAGGGAGGGGATTGGAGATGGTGGCTACACCTTC	CATSRDREGIGDGGYTF
TRBV29-1	TRBJ2-3	TRBD2	-	TGCAGCGTTGCAACAATAGCGGGAAGATTCACAGATACGCAGTATTTT	CSVATIAGRFTDTQYF
TRBV12-5	TRBJ2-2	-	-	TGTGCTAGTGGTTTACGGACCGGGGAGCTGTTTTTT	CASGLRTGELFF
TRBV7-2	TRBJ1-2	-	-	TGTGCCAGCAGCTTAGTTGGGGTTGGCTATGGCTACACCTTC	CASSLVGVGYGYTF
TRBV9	TRBJ2-6	-	-	TGTGCCAGCAGCGCCGACCCTGGGGCCAACGTCCTGACTTTC	CASSADPGANVLTF
TRBV7-2	TRBJ2-5	TRBD2	-	TGTGCCAGCAGCTTATCGACTAGCTGGAGGGAGACCCAGTACTTC	CASSLSTSWRETQYF
TRBV9	TRBJ1-3	-	many	TGTGCCAGCAGCGTAGCTCCCGACTTTGGAAACACCATATATTTT	CASSVAPDFGNTIYF
TRBV7-2	TRBJ1-4	-	-	TGTGCCAGCCGACCGAGGAAAGATGAAAAACTGTTTTTT	CASRPRKDEKLFF
TRBV10-3	TRBJ1-3	-	many	TGTGCCATCCGTCCGGGGGCAGGAAACACCATATATTTT	CAIRPGAGNTIYF
TRBV6-5	TRBJ1-1	-	few	TGTGCCAGCAGTTACGAAGGGTACACTGAAGCTTTCTTT	CASSYEGYTEAFF
TRBV7-9	TRBJ2-3	-	few	TGTGCCAGCAGCTTTGGTAGCACAGATACGCAGTATTTT	CASSFGSTDTQYF
TRBV7-8	TRBJ1-2	-	few	TGTGCCAGCAGCTCCGATCCGGCCTATGGCTACACCTTC	CASSSDPAYGYTF
TRBV6-5	TRBJ1-2	-	-	TGTGCCAGCAGTTCCAGGGGAAGGGACACCTTC	CASSSRGRDTF
TRBV9	TRBJ2-1	-	-	TGTGCCAGCAGCGGCGGATCGGAGAGGAATGGGCGGAATGAGCAGTTCTTC	CASSGGSERNGRNEQFF
TRBV6-5	TRBJ2-3	-	-	TGTGCCAGCAGTTTGCGGAGGGCCAGCACAGATACGCAGTATTTT	CASSLRRASTDTQYF
TRBV29-1	TRBJ2-1	-	-	TGCAGCGTTGAACGGGACTCCGTAGGTGAGCAGTTCTTC	CSVERDSVGEQFF
TRBV7-9	TRBJ2-1	-	-	TGTGCCAGCAGCACCGACCCAGGTACATACAATGAGCAGTTCTTC	CASSTDPGTYNEQFF
TRBV4-3	TRBJ2-7	TRBD1	few	TGCGCCAGCAGCCACGATAAGACAGGGTCCTACGAGCAGTACTTC	CASSHDKTGSYEQYF
TRBV6-5	TRBJ1-2	-	-	TGTGCCACCAAAGACTATGGCTACACCTTC	CATKDYGYTF
TRBV18	TRBJ1-2	-	-	TGTGCCAGCTCACCCTTCCGGGACATACCTAACTATGGCTACACCTTC	CASSPFRDIPNYGYTF
TRBV5-1	TRBJ1-6	-	-	TGCGCCAGCAGCTTGGCAGGGTTACAGGCTGTGAATTCACCCCTCCACTTT	CASSLAGLQAVNSPLHF
TRBV30	TRBJ2-3	-	-	TGTGCCTGGAGTGAGGGCAGCCTCAGCACAGATACGCAGTATTTT	CAWSEGSLSTDTQYF
TRBV7-9	TRBJ1-1	-	-	TGTGCCAGCAGCTCTAGCCCCTCGGCTGAAGCTTTCTTT	CASSSSPSAEAFF
TRBV6-1	TRBJ1-2	-	few	TGTGCCAGCAGTGGAGACCTTACTACGTATGGCTACACCTTC	CASSGDLTTYGYTF
TRBV18	TRBJ2-7	TRBD1	-	TGTGCCAGCTCACCCCTTGGGACAGGGGTTACGGAGCAGTACTTC	CASSPLGTGVTEQYF
TRBV14	TRBJ1-2	-	-	TGTGCCAGCAGCCAAGGCAGGGTGGGCGGCTACACCTTC	CASSQGRVGGYTF
TRBV10-3	TRBJ2-2	-	-	TGTGCCATCAGTCAAGGGCTCACCGGGGAGCTGTTTTTT	CAISQGLTGELFF
TRBV29-1	TRBJ2-3	-	-	TGCAGCGCCTACGGACGGATAGCGGACCCTCCCTTAAGCACAGATACGCAGTATTTT	CSAYGRIADPPLSTDTQYF
TRBV9	TRBJ1-4	TRBD1	-	TGTGCCAGCAACACAGGGGGATCAGATGAAAAACTGTTTTTT	CASNTGGSDEKLFF
TRBV5-1	TRBJ2-2	-	-	TGCGCCAGCAGCCCGGAAGAGGGGCAAAGGGAGCTGTTTTTT	CASSPEEGQRELFF
TRBV7-2	TRBJ1-2	-	-	TGTGCCAGCAGCTTGGAATTAAAGGCCTATGGCTACACCTTC	CASSLELKAYGYTF
TRBV25-1	TRBJ2-5	-	-	TGTGCCAGCAGTGATTACCCACCGAGGCAAGAGACCCAGTACTTC	CASSDYPPRQETQYF
TRBV29-1	TRBJ2-1	TRBD1	-	TGCAGCAGCTCCCGGGACAGTGAATTTGGTGAGCAGTTCTTC	CSSSRDSEFGEQFF
TRBV5-1	TRBJ2-7	-	few	TGCGCCAGCAGCGGAGGGACGTTTTCCTACGAGCAGTACTTC	CASSGGTFSYEQYF
TRBV10-3	TRBJ2-7	-	few	TGTGCCATCAGTACATCAGGGCTTCTAGAGACGTACGAGCAGTACTTC	CAISTSGLLETYEQYF
TRBV7-9	TRBJ2-3	TRBD2	-	TGTGCCAGCAGCTTAGGGACTAGCGGTTTCACAGATACGCAGTATTTT	CASSLGTSGFTDTQYF
TRBV19	TRBJ1-5	TRBD1	few	TGTGCCAGCGCAGGGACAGGGGGTCAGCCCCAGCATTTT	CASAGTGGQPQHF
TRBV7-8	TRBJ1-4	-	few	TGTGCCAGCAGCCCCGAAGGGCTGGGGAAGGAAAAACTGTTTTTT	CASSPEGLGKEKLFF
TRBV29-1	TRBJ2-3	-	-	TGCAGCGTCCCGGGAAGCACAGATACGCAGTATTTT	CSVPGSTDTQYF
TRBV5-1	TRBJ2-7	-	few	TGCGCCAGCAGCTTGGGATACAGGGACGAGCAGTACTTC	CASSLGYRDEQYF
TRBV7-9	TRBJ1-1	-	-	TGTGCCAGCAGCTTAGTAGCTGAGAACACTGAAGCTTTCTTT	CASSLVAENTEAFF
TRBV7-9	TRBJ1-1	-	few	TGTGCCAGCAGCCCCCTGGAGGACACCCCTTCGGGAGCTTTCTTT	CASSPLEDTPSGAFF
TRBV5-1	TRBJ1-1	-	-	TGCGCCAGCAGCTTTGGGGAGGCGAACACTGAAGCTTTCTTT	CASSFGEANTEAFF
TRBV6-5	TRBJ2-7	TRBD1	-	TGTGCCAGCAGTTATCAGGGGACAGACTACGAGCAGTACTTC	CASSYQGTDYEQYF
TRBV4-1	TRBJ2-1	TRBD2	-	TGCGCCAGCAGCCGAGGACTAGCGGGAGGTGCTCCGAACAATGAGCAGTTCTTC	CASSRGLAGGAPNNEQFF